This T cell receptor (beta chain) was profiled in a study of blood T cell repertoires in COVID-19. The CDR3 spans 15 residues. Between the trimmed V and J ends, which lost 1 base and 3 bases, there was a span of 12 bases. Per germline, CDR1 SGHTA and CDR2 FQGNSA. The table came from immunoSEQ multiplex PCR; TCRdb's copy has only in-frame clones and leaves some out. The repertoire holds about 200,000 clones, with approximately 90% as singletons. Material for sequencing was peripheral blood. This sequence originates from a man aged 35-49 years with active or convalescent COVID-19. This chain joins TRBV7-2 and TRBJ2-5; unclear D gene. As DNA, the CDR3 is TGTGCCAGCAGCTTAGTAAAGACTCCCGAAGAGACCCAGTACTTC. It specifies CASSLVKTPEETQYF.